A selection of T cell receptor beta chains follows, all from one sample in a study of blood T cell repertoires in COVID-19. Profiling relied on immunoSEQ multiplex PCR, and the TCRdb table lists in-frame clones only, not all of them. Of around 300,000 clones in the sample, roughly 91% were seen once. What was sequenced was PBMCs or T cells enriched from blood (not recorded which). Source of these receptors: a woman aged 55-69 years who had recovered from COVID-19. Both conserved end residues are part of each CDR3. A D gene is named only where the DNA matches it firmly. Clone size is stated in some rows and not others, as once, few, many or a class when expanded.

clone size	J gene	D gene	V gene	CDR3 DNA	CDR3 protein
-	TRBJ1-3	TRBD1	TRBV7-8	TGTGCCAGCAGCCTCCAGACAGGGTCTGGAAACACCATATATTTT	CASSLQTGSGNTIYF
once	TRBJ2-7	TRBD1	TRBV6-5	TGTGCCAGCAGCCCGGACAGGCAAGTCTCCTACGAGCAGTACTTC	CASSPDRQVSYEQYF
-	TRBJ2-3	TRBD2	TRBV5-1	TGCGCCAGCAGGCTAGCGGATATAAGCACAGATACGCAGTATTTT	CASRLADISTDTQYF
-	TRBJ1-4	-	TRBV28	TGTGCCAGCAGTTCCCTACAGGGCGGCGGGGAAAAACTGTTTTTT	CASSSLQGGGEKLFF
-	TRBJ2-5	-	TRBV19	TGTGCCAGTAGTACTAGCGCCAGAGAGACCCAGTACTTC	CASSTSARETQYF
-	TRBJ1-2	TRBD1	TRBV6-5	TGTGCCAGCAGCCAACAGGGGGCGAGAGGCTACACCTTC	CASSQQGARGYTF
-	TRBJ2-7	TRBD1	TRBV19	TGTGCCAGTAGTCCCGGGACAGGGAGCGAGCAGTACTTC	CASSPGTGSEQYF
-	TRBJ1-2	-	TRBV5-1	TGCGCCAGCAGCTCCCCAATAGGGGATGGCTACACCTTC	CASSSPIGDGYTF
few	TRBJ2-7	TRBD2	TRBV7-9	TGTGCCAGCACTTCTCGGGGGGACCCCTCCTACGAGCAGTACTTC	CASTSRGDPSYEQYF
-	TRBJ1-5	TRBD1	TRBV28	TGTGCCAGCAACTCGGGACAGGCCATCATAGGAGTGAATTTT	CASNSGQAIIGVNF